This T cell receptor (beta chain) was found in a study of blood T cell repertoires in COVID-19 (dated by TCRdb to the early 2020s). A note on the overall study: The collaborator samples originated in the United States, Italy and Spain and spanned the acute and convalescent phases of COVID-19. The prospective study material was composed of cDNA or gDNA derived from T cells, B-cell-depleted T cells, or PBMCs. The dataset comprised deeply sampled blood TCRbeta repertoires from subjects exposed to, actively infected with, or recovered from COVID-19. The repertoires were released in a freely available public database meant as a resource for research on the immune response to SARS-CoV-2. The samples were drawn from the first 160 participants of the ongoing ImmuneRACE study and from over a thousand subjects provided by 6 global collaborators. A de-identified subject ID, COVID-19 status, age in years and sex were almost always included in the sample metadata. Where available, HLA class I and class II types were taken from metadata supplied by the sample provider and were not determined by assay-based typing. Overall study outcomes, separate from this receptor: The amount of clinical and demographic metadata varied by source and participant and was provided uncurated.

V is pruned by 11 bases and J by 3 bases, leaving 6 bases of the junction without a gene match. Including the terminal cysteine and phenylalanine, the CDR3 comprises 12 residues. The sequence is cut down to CDR3 DNA, 36 bases in frame from base 1. CDR1 and CDR2 (LNHDA, SQIVND) derive from the germline V gene (reference sequence). Each collaborating institution followed its own protocols to collect whole blood in K2EDTA tubes. Collaborator samples were shipped for TCRbeta analysis as frozen whole blood, isolated PBMCs, or DNA extracted from either sample type. In this sample, this clone turned up once. Its binding antigen is unknown. Per-base quality was not reported, and no clone a single base away is much larger than it. TCRbeta CDR3 regions were amplified from genomic DNA using the immunoSEQ Assay, a bias-controlled multiplex PCR. The authors' analysis ran thus. Within the assay, amplification of reference gene primers was used to estimate how many nucleated cells each sample contained. Sequence reads were collapsed and filtered to measure the absolute abundance of every unique TCRbeta CDR3 rearrangement. For each sample, productive Simpson clonality was calculated as the square root of Simpson's diversity index across productive rearrangements. The immuneACCESS repertoire file appears here via TCRdb, limited to in-frame rearrangements. These files lack a portion of the clones; in checked studies, under half of the deficit traces to unresolved V genes, and the cause of the others is not known. V and J calls and clone size are copied from that table; D and trimming were computed from the DNA. This sample has roughly 96,000 clones in its table, and over 80% of those were observed once. 18% of the sample is taken by the ten largest.

The V and J segments used are TRBV19 and TRBJ1-2; 7 bases in the junction line up with TRBD1. This clonotype was obtained from a man older than 75 with acute or convalescent COVID-19. Sequenced input: peripheral blood. CDR3 reads: CAGRTGDYGYTF. The nucleotide sequence is TGTGCCGGAAGGACAGGTGACTATGGCTACACCTTC. Supplemented by the reference TRBV19 and TRBJ1-2 proteins around the CDR3, the complete variable domain is DGGITQSPKYLFRKEGQNVTLSCEQNLNHDAMYWYRQDPGQGLRLIYYSQIVNDFQKGDIAEGYSVSREKKESFPLTVTSAQKNPTAFYLCAGRTGDYGYTFGSGTRLTVV.